The sample holds one count of the clone carrying this TCR beta chain. Between the trimmed V and J ends, which lost 6 bases and 4 bases, there was a span of 13 bases. CDR1 is MNHEY and CDR2 is SVGAGI in the germline V gene. CDR3 size: 14 residues. Participants had their cohort set by participant-reported clinical history. This record comes from a study of blood T cell repertoires in COVID-19. On the study more broadly: Two consecutive negative NP/OP PCR tests, clearance, or resolved symptoms defined Cohort 3 recovery.

Original data processing: Reference gene primer amplification gave nucleated cell count estimates. Using immunoSEQ multiplex PCR, the repertoire was profiled, and TCRdb retains in-frame clones only, with some absent. V, J and clone size reflect that table, while D and trimming were determined from the DNA. This sample yields about 270,000 clones, of which around 90% are seen a single time; approximately 2% belongs to the top ten. Sequenced material: PBMCs or T cells enriched from blood (not recorded which). The clonotype comes from an older woman in a cohort exposed to, infected with or recovered from COVID-19 (not recorded which). V gene TRBV6-5 combines with J gene TRBJ1-3, with D perhaps matching TRBD1 (6 bases). In DNA form, the CDR3 reads TGTGCCAGCAGAGCTAGCAGGGGCGGAAACACCATATATTTT. Amino acid sequence: CASRASRGGNTIYF.